This TCR beta chain comes out of a study of T cell changes during pregnancy in multiple sclerosis. V lost 3 bases, J lost 5 bases, and 7 bases stayed unmatched. CDR3 length: 16 residues. Germline V gives CDR1 PRHDT, CDR2 FYEKMQ (reference sequence). Some clones are missing from TCRdb's copy, which holds only in-frame ones; the method was immunoSEQ multiplex PCR. The sample holds 75,000 to 85,000 clones; just over 90% are singletons and the top ten take roughly 2.5%. The TCR sequence derives from a female donor with multiple sclerosis, enrolled in a pregnancy study. Source: peripheral blood, taken in the second trimester of pregnancy. This sequence joins TRBV13 and TRBJ2-3, with TRBD2 identical over 11 bases. CDR3 in amino acids: CASSLGRLAGLDTQYF. CDR3 nucleotide sequence: TGTGCCAGCAGCTTGGGTCGACTAGCGGGACTAGATACGCAGTATTTT.